This T cell receptor beta chain originates from a study of blood T cell repertoires in COVID-19. Study at large: Both acute and convalescent COVID-19 samples were obtained from the United States, Italy and Spain. PBMCs, B-cell-depleted T cells, or T cells provided the cDNA or gDNA that made up the material.

Sequencing was performed with immunoSEQ multiplex PCR; in TCRdb, only in-frame clones are kept and a portion is missing. The sample includes about 430,000 clones, about 88% of them seen just once. Trimming took 5 bases from V and 3 from J; bases not matched to a gene: 12. Germline V gene data show CDR1 as LGHDT and CDR2 as YNNKEL (reference sequence). The CDR3 spans 16 residues. A case of COVID-19 had been met by exposed participants within 2 weeks before study entry. The receptor comes from a woman under 30 who had been exposed to COVID-19. The sample comprised PBMCs or T cells enriched from blood (not recorded which). The chain is built from TRBV3-1 (or the pseudogene TRBV3-2) and TRBJ2-7, with TRBD1 matching 8 bases. The CDR3 protein is CASSSKRGQADYEQYF. CDR3 nucleotide sequence: TGTGCCAGCAGCTCAAAGAGGGGACAGGCTGACTACGAGCAGTACTTC.